The clone carrying this TCR beta chain was picked up a small number of times. The antigen is not known. There are 13 residues in the CDR3. Germline CDR1 and CDR2: MDHEN and SYDVKM. V lost 6 bases and J 6 bases, leaving 15 bases between the germline ends. These data belong to a study of beta chain features in type 1 diabetes. As for the study in general: Across every sample, 85 million to 120 million sorted cells were examined in total. Points from the study as a whole: HLA effects on TCRB rearrangement stayed unresolved here. For patients, the naive, central memory and Treg TCRB repertoires appeared more alike than for healthy donors. Shorter templates might be favored by PCR, and equally so in patients and in controls.

Expressed TCRB transcripts were sequenced because the entire RNA isolate underwent reverse transcription. Sequencing was performed with immunoSEQ multiplex PCR; in TCRdb, only in-frame clones are kept and a portion is missing. Of 10,000 to 15,000 clones in the sample, under 50% are singletons; the top ten hold about 0.93%. The sequenced material came from stem cell memory CD4+ T cells from blood. The chain joins TRBV28 to TRBJ2-7, with D possibly TRBD1 on 6 matching bases. The origin of this receptor is a man younger than 35 in good health. DNA for the CDR3: TGTGCCAGCAGAACGGTACAGGGACGCGAGCAGTACTTC. Its protein product is CASRTVQGREQYF.